This paragraph covers one T cell receptor beta chain sequence. No antigen is known for it. PCR was performed using 60 Vbeta and 13 Jbeta primers. Measured with immunoSEQ multiplex PCR; TCRdb has only the in-frame clones, and not every one. The sample has about 200,000 clones, 80% to 90% seen once. The trim removed 6 bases at V and 0 bases at J, leaving 4 bases unmatched. Per germline, CDR1 SQVTM and CDR2 ANQGSEA. There are 13 residues in the CDR3. The entry originates in a study of cytomegalovirus exposure and HLA in healthy donors. Study-level findings and limits: Common viral pathogens were later found to be apparently linked to several of the most significant clusters. The study assumed roughly uniform donor sequencing depth for presence/absence analyses. Three of the chains that were CMV-associated were confirmed in vitro to be specific for CMV antigens.

This receptor was identified in a woman aged 25-40 years in good health and CMV-seronegative. Specimen: PBMCs. V gene TRBV29-1 combines with J gene TRBJ2-7; TRBD2 matches 8 bases. CDR3 coding DNA: TGCAGCGTGAGCGGGAGAAGCTCCTACGAGCAGTACTTC. This gives the protein CSVSGRSSYEQYF.